The text below deals with one T cell receptor (beta chain). TCRdb's table, derived via immunoSEQ multiplex PCR, lists solely in-frame clones and lacks some. In the table there are around 71,000 clones, roughly four fifths of which are singletons. This entry comes from a study of blood T cell repertoires in COVID-19. This CDR3 is built from 16 residues. In germline, CDR1 is SGHDN, CDR2 FVKESK. V lost 5 bases to trimming and J lost 2 bases, with 19 bases between them. The chain recombines TRBV14 with TRBJ2-7, with D perhaps TRBD2 (6 bases). This TCR came from a man aged 65 to 85 with acute or convalescent COVID-19. The sequencing input was peripheral blood. CDR3 bases: TGTGCCAGCAGCTTAAAGGAGGGGACCGAAGCCTACGAGCAGTACTTC. This encodes CASSLKEGTEAYEQYF.